This paragraph reports one T cell receptor (beta chain). What it recognizes is unknown. The sample is drawn from a study of response to subunit inactivated influenza vaccine. Study-wide points: Each seasonal influenza vaccination, the authors suggested, recruits few new T cells.

One entry per CDR3 protein, called by TCRdb with MiXCR from the RT-PCR reads. This table has some 190,000 distinct CDR3 sequences, over 13% appearing once. Per germline, CDR1 MDHEN and CDR2 SYDVKM. This CDR3 has 17 amino acids. V was pared by 3 bases and J by 4 bases, with 11 bases of the junction left unmatched. The sequence came from a man between 50 and 59 years old who received an inactivated influenza vaccine. Sequenced here: CD8+ T cells sorted from PBMCs, sampled more than 4 days after vaccination. The chain links TRBV28 to TRBJ2-3, with 9 bases identical to TRBD2. The CDR3 here is CASSFRLVAGASDTQYF. The CDR3 DNA follows: TGTGCCAGCAGTTTTCGGTTGGTAGCGGGGGCATCAGATACGCAGTATTTT. Looking up the rest from reference TRBV28 and TRBJ2-3 gives the full variable domain: DVKVTQSSRYLVKRTGEKVFLECVQDMDHENMFWYRQDPGLGLRLIYFSYDVKMKEKGDIPEGYSVSREKKERFSLILESASTNQTSMYLCASSFRLVAGASDTQYFGPGTRLTVL.